This T cell receptor (beta chain) appears in the sequencing data of a study of T cell responses to AZD1222 COVID-19 vaccine (dated by TCRdb to the early 2020s). With regard to the full study: Because spike-specific TCR depth and breadth did not differ between the two schedules, AZD1222 recipients who got a second dose at roughly 4 weeks were pooled with those who got a second dose at roughly 12 weeks. A total of roughly 240 trial participants underwent TCR sequencing, of whom 200 to 220 received two doses of AZD1222 and about 25 received two doses of the MenACWY control vaccine. Trial participants were enrolled by age into subgroups of 18-55, 56-69 and 70-plus years, and roughly 150, 30 and 60 TCR-sequenced participants, respectively, were included in these subgroups. The paper's findings and limits, for the study overall: After two AZD1222 doses, both the breadth and the depth of spike-specific TCRs were significantly higher than at day 0 and than in MenACWY recipients. Nearly half of unique spike-specific TCRs reportedly recognized epitopes outside regions mutated in the B.1.351 and B.1.1.7 variants. Only 5 to 7 AZD1222 recipients were SARS-CoV-2 seropositive at baseline, limiting conclusions about previously exposed vaccinees. Participants were mostly white British, with more females than males. The authors suggested clonal diversity may have been underestimated. The whole spike protein was spanned by vaccine-associated CD4 TCRs, and dominant responses were seen in regions 160-218 and 743-854. No day 14 peak-response samples were available, so repertoires were characterized only after the peak T cell response. In the small 56-69-year group, the increase in depth fell short of significance, most likely because of low power.

As to this clone: The specificity of this receptor is unknown. Base-call qualities are not available, and no considerably larger clone is one nucleotide away.

Reading the label with the study, this specimen's time point is: baseline before first vaccination. The vaccinee samples were drawn from two UK trials, COV001 and COV002, one of which was a single-blind randomized controlled phase 2/3 trial testing AZD1222 (ChAdOx1 nCoV-19) in healthy adults. Trial participant PBMC samples were collected at day 0 and day 28 after the second dose for TCRbeta chain sequencing. The CDR3 regions of human TCRbeta chains were analyzed by immunosequencing. Turning to the authors' computational methods: TCRs in the repertoires were compared against a reference library of SARS-CoV-2-specific TCRs that had been generated with the MIRA antigen-specificity platform. Breadth was defined as the fraction of unique TCRs that were SARS-CoV-2-associated. Depth was defined as the fraction of total T cells that were SARS-CoV-2-associated. Each spike-specific TCR was assigned to its reactive spike region and to a CD4 or CD8 class using the MIRA data. Log10-transformed breadth and depth values were compared by one-way ANOVA with Sidak's multiple comparisons tests. Not all clones reach the TCRdb copy of this immuneACCESS table, which keeps in-frame sequences only. Checked studies attribute under half of the gap to unresolved V genes and leave the rest unexplained. V and J calls and clone size follow that table, whereas D and trimming were derived from the DNA. Counted in this sample were 130,000 to 150,000 clones; about 92% of them appeared once. The top ten clones comprise under 2% of the sample.

The source of this sequence is an adult in good health. The sequencing here drew on peripheral blood, taken on day 0 of AZD1222 vaccination.

The nucleotides are TGTGCCAGCAGTGAATGGGACACCCCCGTCACAGATACGCAGTATTTT. This translates into CASSEWDTPVTDTQYF. The chain uses TRBV25-1 and TRBJ2-3; a weak D assignment points to TRBD1 (6 bases agree). For CDR1 and CDR2, the germline V gene lists MGHDK and SYGVNS. V drops 1 base and J drops 2 bases, leaving 13 bases in between. Spanning cysteine to phenylalanine, the CDR3 consists of 16 amino acids. Of all the DNA, just the CDR3 is kept, 48 bases in frame from base 1.